This T cell receptor beta chain comes out of a study of T cell responses to AZD1222 COVID-19 vaccine. Study-wide findings and caveats: Sampled repertoires all dated from after the peak T cell response. Females outnumbered males among donors, who were mostly white British; clonal diversity was possibly underestimated. Spike-wide vaccine-associated CD4 TCRs dominated at 160-218 and 743-854. Only six AZD1222 recipients tested seropositive at baseline.

TCRdb keeps only in-frame clones here, not all; method: immunoSEQ multiplex PCR. The sample carries more than 150,000 clones, about 93% recorded once. In regard to this clone: The antigen is not known.

The germline V and J ends were trimmed by 7 bases and 11 bases, with 17 bases remaining between them. CDR3 length equals 12 residues. Per the germline V gene, CDR1 is WNHNN and CDR2 is SYGVQD (reference sequence). The sequenced sample was peripheral blood, obtained 28 days after the second AZD1222 dose. This sequence originates from an adult who received the AZD1222 COVID-19 vaccine. This chain uses TRBV10-1 with TRBJ1-1; maybe TRBD1 (5 bases). The DNA of the CDR3 is TGCGCCAGCATGGTTCTCAGGGAATGCGCTTTCTTT. Translated: CASMVLRECAFF.